This T cell receptor beta chain is from a study of blood T cells in healthy people across ages. A word on this clonotype: Its antigen is unknown. Sequence at one end of the junction differs from germline and may be a read error.

Findings and limits, study-wide: Observed TCR beta diversity showed a strong correlation with the percentage of naive T cells as measured by flow cytometry.

Next came a second PCR, run for about 7 to 12 cycles, which used a sample-barcoded 5' primer along with a J-beta primer mix. MiXCR, applied by TCRdb to the 5' RACE reads, yields one record per CDR3 protein. The table has 600,000 or so distinct CDR3 sequences, around 50% seen once. The CDR3 consists of 15 residues. Germline V gene lookup returns CDR1 SSHAT and CDR2 FNYEAQ (reference sequence). The draw of peripheral blood yielded roughly 9.1 milliliters from each donor. This chain links TRBV7-7 with TRBJ2-5; 7 nucleotides align to TRBD2. The material sequenced was blood. This clonotype originated in a man at least 80 years old in good health. The CDR3 bases are TGTGCTAGCAGCTCAGAACGGGCCGGGGGGGAGACCCAGTACTTC. It specifies CASSSERAGGETQYF.